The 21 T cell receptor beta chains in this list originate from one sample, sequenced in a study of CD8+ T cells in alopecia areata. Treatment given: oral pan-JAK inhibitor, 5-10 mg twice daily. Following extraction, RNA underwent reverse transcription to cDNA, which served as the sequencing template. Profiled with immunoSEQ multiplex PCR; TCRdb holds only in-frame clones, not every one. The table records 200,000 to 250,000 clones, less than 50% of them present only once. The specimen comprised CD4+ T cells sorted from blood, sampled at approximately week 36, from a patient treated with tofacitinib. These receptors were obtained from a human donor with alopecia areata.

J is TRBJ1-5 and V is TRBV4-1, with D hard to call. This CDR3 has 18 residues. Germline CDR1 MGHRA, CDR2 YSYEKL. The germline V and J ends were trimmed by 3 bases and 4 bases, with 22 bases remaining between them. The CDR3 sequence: CASSHLAPGRGPNQPQHF. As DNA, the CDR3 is TGCGCCAGCAGCCACTTAGCCCCGGGCCGCGGCCCGAATCAGCCCCAGCATTTT.

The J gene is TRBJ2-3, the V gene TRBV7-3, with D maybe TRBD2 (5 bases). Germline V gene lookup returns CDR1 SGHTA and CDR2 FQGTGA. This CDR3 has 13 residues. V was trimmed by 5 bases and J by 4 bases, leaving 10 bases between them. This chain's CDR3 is CASSTGRADTQYF. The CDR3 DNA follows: TGTGCCAGCAGCACCGGGCGGGCAGATACGCAGTATTTT.

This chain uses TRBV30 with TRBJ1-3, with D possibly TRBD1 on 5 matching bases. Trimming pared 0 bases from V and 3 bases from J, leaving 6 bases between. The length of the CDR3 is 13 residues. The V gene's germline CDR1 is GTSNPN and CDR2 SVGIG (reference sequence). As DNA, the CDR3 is TGTGCCTGGAGTGTAGACAGTGGAAACACCATATATTTT. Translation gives CAWSVDSGNTIYF.

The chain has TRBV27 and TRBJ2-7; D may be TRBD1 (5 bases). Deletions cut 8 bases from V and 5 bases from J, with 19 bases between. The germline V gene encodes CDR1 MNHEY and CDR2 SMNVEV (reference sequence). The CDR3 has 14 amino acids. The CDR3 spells CASALGGQIHEQYF. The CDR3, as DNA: TGTGCCAGCGCCTTGGGCGGACAAATCCACGAGCAGTACTTC.

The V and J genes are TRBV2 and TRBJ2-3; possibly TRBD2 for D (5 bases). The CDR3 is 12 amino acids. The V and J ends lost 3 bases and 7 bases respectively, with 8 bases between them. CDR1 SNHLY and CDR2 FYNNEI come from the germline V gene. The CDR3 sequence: CASSERVNTQYF. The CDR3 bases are TGTGCCAGCAGTGAGAGGGTGAATACGCAGTATTTT.

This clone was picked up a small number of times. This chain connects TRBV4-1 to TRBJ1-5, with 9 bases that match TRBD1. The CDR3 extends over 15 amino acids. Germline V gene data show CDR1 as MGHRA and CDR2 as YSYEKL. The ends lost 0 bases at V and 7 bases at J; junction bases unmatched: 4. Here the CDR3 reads CASSQEDRGGQPQHF. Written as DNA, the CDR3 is TGCGCCAGCAGCCAAGAGGACAGGGGCGGCCAGCCCCAGCATTTT.

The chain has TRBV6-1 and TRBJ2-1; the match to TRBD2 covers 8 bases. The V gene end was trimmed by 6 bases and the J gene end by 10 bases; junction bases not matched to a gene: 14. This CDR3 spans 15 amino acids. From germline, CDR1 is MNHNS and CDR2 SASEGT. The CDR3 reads CASSDWREVPREQFF. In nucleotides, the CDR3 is TGTGCCAGCAGCGACTGGCGGGAGGTCCCCCGGGAGCAGTTCTTC.

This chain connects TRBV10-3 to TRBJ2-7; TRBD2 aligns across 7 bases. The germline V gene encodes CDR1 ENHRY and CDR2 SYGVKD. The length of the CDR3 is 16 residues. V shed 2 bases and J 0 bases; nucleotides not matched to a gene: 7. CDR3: CAISEKAGVGSYEQYF. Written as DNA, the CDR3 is TGTGCCATCAGTGAGAAGGCGGGGGTTGGCTCCTACGAGCAGTACTTC.

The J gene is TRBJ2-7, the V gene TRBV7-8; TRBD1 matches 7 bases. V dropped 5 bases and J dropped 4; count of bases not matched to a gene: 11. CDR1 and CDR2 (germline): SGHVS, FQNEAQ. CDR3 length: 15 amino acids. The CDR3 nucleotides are TGTGCCAGCAGCCCCCTGACAGGGTACGAGTACGAGCAGTACTTC. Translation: CASSPLTGYEYEQYF.

CDR3: CASTGTSGPNEQFF. The DNA of the CDR3 is TGTGCCAGCACCGGGACTAGCGGACCCAATGAGCAGTTCTTC. This rearrangement joins TRBV6-5 to TRBJ2-1; 11 bases are a match to TRBD2. The V gene's germline CDR1 is MNHEY and CDR2 SVGAGI. This CDR3 spans 14 amino acids. V trimming: 7 bases; J trimming: 6 bases; junction bases outside the gene matches: 5.

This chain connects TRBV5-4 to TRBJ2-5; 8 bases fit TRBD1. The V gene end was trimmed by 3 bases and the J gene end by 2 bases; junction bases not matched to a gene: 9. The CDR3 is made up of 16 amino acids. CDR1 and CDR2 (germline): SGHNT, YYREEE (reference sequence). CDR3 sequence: CASSYPGGLKQETQYF. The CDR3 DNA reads TGTGCCAGCAGCTATCCAGGGGGCCTAAAACAAGAGACCCAGTACTTC. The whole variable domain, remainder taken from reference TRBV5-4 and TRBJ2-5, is ETGVTQSPTHLIKTRGQQVTLRCSSQSGHNTVSWYQQALGQGPQFIFQYYREEENGRGNFPPRFSGLQFPNYSSELNVNALELDDSALYLCASSYPGGLKQETQYFGPGTRLLVL.

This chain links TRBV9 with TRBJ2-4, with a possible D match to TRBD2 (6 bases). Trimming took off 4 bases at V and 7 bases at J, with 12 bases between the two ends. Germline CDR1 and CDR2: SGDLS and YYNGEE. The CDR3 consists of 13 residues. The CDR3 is CASSKTSMNIQYF. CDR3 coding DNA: TGTGCCAGCAGCAAGACTAGTATGAACATTCAGTACTTC.

In nucleotides, the CDR3 is TGCAGCGCTCCGCTAGCGGCCCCGGATACGCAGTATTTT. Translation gives CSAPLAAPDTQYF. This chain joins TRBV29-1 and TRBJ2-3, with TRBD2 matching 7 bases. The length of the CDR3 is 13 residues. The germline CDR1 and CDR2 sequences are SQVTM and ANQGSEA. The V gene end was trimmed by 7 bases and the J gene end by 6 bases; junction bases not matched to a gene: 10.

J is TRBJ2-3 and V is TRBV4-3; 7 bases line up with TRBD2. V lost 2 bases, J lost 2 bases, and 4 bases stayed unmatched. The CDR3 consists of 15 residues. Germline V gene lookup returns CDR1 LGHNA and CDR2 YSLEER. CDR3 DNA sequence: TGCGCCAGCAGCCAAAGCGGGGACGACACAGATACGCAGTATTTT. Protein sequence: CASSQSGDDTDTQYF.

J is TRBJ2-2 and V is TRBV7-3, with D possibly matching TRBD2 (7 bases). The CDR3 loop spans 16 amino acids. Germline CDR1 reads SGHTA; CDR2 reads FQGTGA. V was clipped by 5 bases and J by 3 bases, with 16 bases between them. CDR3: CASSGTGGHDTGELFF. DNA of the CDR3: TGTGCCAGCAGCGGAACGGGGGGCCACGACACCGGGGAGCTGTTTTTT.

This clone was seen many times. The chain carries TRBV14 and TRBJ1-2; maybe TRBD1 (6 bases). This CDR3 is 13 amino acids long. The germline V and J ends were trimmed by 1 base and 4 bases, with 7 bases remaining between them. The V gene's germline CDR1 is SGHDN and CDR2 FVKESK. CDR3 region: CASSQVGAYGYTF. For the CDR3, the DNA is TGTGCCAGCAGCCAAGTGGGGGCCTATGGCTACACCTTC.

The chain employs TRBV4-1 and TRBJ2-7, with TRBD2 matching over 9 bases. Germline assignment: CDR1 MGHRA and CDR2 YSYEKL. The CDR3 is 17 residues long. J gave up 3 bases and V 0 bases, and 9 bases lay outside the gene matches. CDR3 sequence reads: CASSQDLTSGKNYEQYF. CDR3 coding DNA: TGCGCCAGCAGCCAAGACCTGACTAGCGGTAAAAACTACGAGCAGTACTTC.

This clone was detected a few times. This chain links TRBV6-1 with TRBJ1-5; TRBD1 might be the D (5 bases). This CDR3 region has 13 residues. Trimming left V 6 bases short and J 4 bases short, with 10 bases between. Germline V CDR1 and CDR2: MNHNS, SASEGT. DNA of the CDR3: TGTGCCAGCAGCCCGGGACCAAATCAGCCCCAGCATTTT. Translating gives CASSPGPNQPQHF.

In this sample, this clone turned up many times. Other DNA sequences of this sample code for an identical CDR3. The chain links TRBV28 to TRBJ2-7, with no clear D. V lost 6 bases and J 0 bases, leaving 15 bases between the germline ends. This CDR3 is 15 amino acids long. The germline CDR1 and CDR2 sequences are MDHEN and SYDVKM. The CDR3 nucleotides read TGTGCCAGCAGCTTGACACCCCGAAGCTCCTACGAGCAGTACTTC. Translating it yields CASSLTPRSSYEQYF. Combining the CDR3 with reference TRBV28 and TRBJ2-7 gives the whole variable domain DVKVTQSSRYLVKRTGEKVFLECVQDMDHENMFWYRQDPGLGLRLIYFSYDVKMKEKGDIPEGYSVSREKKERFSLILESASTNQTSMYLCASSLTPRSSYEQYFGPGTRLTVT.

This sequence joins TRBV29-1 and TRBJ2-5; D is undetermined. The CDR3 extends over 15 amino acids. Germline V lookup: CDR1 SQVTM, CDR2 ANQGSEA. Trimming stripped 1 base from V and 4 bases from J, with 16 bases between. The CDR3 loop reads CSVEGSEWRRETQYF. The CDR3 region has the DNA TGCAGCGTTGAAGGGTCCGAATGGCGCCGAGAGACCCAGTACTTC.

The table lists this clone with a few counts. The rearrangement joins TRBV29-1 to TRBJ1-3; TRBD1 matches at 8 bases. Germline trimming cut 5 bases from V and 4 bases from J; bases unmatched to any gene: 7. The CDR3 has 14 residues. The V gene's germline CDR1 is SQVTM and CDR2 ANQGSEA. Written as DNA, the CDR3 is TGCAGCGTTTTGGGGGACAGGTCAGGAAACACCATATATTTT. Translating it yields CSVLGDRSGNTIYF.